A single T cell receptor beta chain is shown here with its context. Sequenced by immunoSEQ multiplex PCR; TCRdb stores in-frame clones only, minus some. Among approximately 140,000 clones listed, roughly 80% were seen once. The data were obtained in a study of blood T cell repertoires in COVID-19. This CDR3 is built from 12 residues. Trimming removed 8 bases at V and 3 bases at J, with 10 bases between. In germline, CDR1 is LNHDA, CDR2 SQIVND (reference sequence). Residents of about two dozen US areas, aged roughly 18 to 89 years, made up the participants. The sample was PBMCs or T cells enriched from blood (not recorded which). The sequence was collected from a middle-aged man with acute COVID-19. The chain joins TRBV19 to TRBJ1-2; possible D gene TRBD1, 5 bases. The CDR3 nucleotides are TGTGCCAGTTCCGGACAAGACTATGGCTACACCTTC. It encodes CASSGQDYGYTF.